Following are 24 T cell receptor beta chains from one sample sequenced in a study of shared clonotypes between healthy human individuals. Using immunoSEQ multiplex PCR, the repertoire was profiled, and TCRdb retains in-frame clones only, with some absent. The sample has 2,500,000 or so clones; around 94% are singletons. The sequenced sample was naive CD4+ T cells sorted from blood. Subset meaning: CD45RA+ positively selected. Source of these receptors: a man aged 18 to 30 in good health.

The genes are TRBV5-1 and TRBJ1-4; 8 bases match TRBD1. Germline V CDR1 and CDR2: SGHRS, YFSETQ. The CDR3 totals 16 residues. Trimming took 4 bases from V and 8 from J; bases not matched to a gene: 13. The CDR3 bases are TGCGCCAGCAGCCTGACTGTCAGGGGGCTAGGGGAAAAACTGTTTTTT. Translating gives CASSLTVRGLGEKLFF. Drawing the rest from reference TRBV5-1 and TRBJ1-4, the complete variable domain is KAGVTQTPRYLIKTRGQQVTLSCSPISGHRSVSWYQQTPGQGLQFLFEYFSETQRNKGNFPGRFSGRQFSNSRSEMNVSTLELGDSALYLCASSLTVRGLGEKLFFGSGTQLSVL.

V gene TRBV7-3 combines with J gene TRBJ2-2; the match to TRBD2 covers 8 bases. V shed 1 base and J 0 bases; nucleotides not matched to a gene: 7. This CDR3 comprises 18 residues. Germline-derived CDR1 and CDR2 are SGHTA and FQGTGA. The CDR3 is CASSLKGSGETNTGELFF. In DNA, the CDR3 is TGTGCCAGCAGCTTAAAAGGTAGCGGGGAAACGAACACCGGGGAGCTGTTTTTT.

In DNA form, the CDR3 reads TGTGCCAGCTCACCTGCTAGCGGGAGCGTCGCCGGGGAGCTGTTTTTT. It encodes CASSPASGSVAGELFF. V is TRBV18 and J is TRBJ2-2; 10 bases map to TRBD2. Germline V gene lookup returns CDR1 KGHSH and CDR2 LQKENI. CDR3 length: 16 residues. J gave up 6 bases and V 3 bases, and 7 bases lay outside the gene matches. Together with reference TRBV18 and TRBJ2-2, the CDR3 gives the full variable domain: NAGVMQNPRHLVRRRGQEARLRCSPMKGHSHVYWYRQLPEEGLKFMVYLQKENIIDESGMPKERFSAEFPKEGPSILRIQQVVRGDSAAYFCASSPASGSVAGELFFGEGSRLTVL.

This chain joins TRBV10-2 and TRBJ2-1; a possible D gene is TRBD2 (5 bases). Germline assignment: CDR1 WSHSY and CDR2 SAAADI. CDR3 length: 16 residues. V was cut by 0 bases and J by 3 bases, with 12 bases left in between. The CDR3 coding sequence is TGCGCCAGCAGTGAGTCTGAGACTATCGTCTACAATGAGCAGTTCTTC. This gives the protein CASSESETIVYNEQFF.

V gene TRBV6-5 combines with J gene TRBJ2-4, with D maybe TRBD2 (7 bases). In germline, CDR1 is MNHEY, CDR2 SVGAGI. V lost 1 base and J 8 bases, leaving 12 bases between the germline ends. This CDR3 comprises 14 residues. CDR3 coding DNA: TGTGCCAGCAGTTACTTCGGGGGGCGGGACATTCAGTACTTC. Translating gives CASSYFGGRDIQYF.

The chain couples TRBV6-6 to TRBJ1-3; weak D call: TRBD1 (6 bases). CDR3 length: 15 residues. V shed 3 bases and J shed 4 bases, with 13 bases lying between them. The germline V gene encodes CDR1 MNHNY and CDR2 SVGAGI (reference sequence). The CDR3 region is CASSYTGQGGNTIYF. For the CDR3, the DNA is TGTGCCAGCAGTTATACGGGGCAGGGGGGAAACACCATATATTTT.

The chain has TRBV5-4 and TRBJ2-2; no reliable D call. The germline V and J ends were trimmed by 5 bases and 1 base, with 15 bases remaining between them. In germline, CDR1 is SGHNT, CDR2 YYREEE (reference sequence). The length of the CDR3 is 16 residues. The CDR3 DNA sequence: TGTGCCAGCAGTCCCGCTGGGCGTGGGAACACCGGGGAGCTGTTTTTT. Translated: CASSPAGRGNTGELFF. The entire variable domain, with the rest obtained from reference TRBV5-4 and TRBJ2-2, is as follows: ETGVTQSPTHLIKTRGQQVTLRCSSQSGHNTVSWYQQALGQGPQFIFQYYREEENGRGNFPPRFSGLQFPNYSSELNVNALELDDSALYLCASSPAGRGNTGELFFGEGSRLTVL.

DNA for the CDR3: TGTGCCAGCAGCTCCGGACGGACTACTAATGAAAAACTGTTTTTT. This sequence encodes CASSSGRTTNEKLFF. V is TRBV5-5 and J is TRBJ1-4, with D unclear. The CDR3 length is 15 residues. V gave up 3 bases and J gave up 2 bases, with 11 bases separating them. Germline lookup yields CDR1 SGHKS and CDR2 YYEKEE (reference sequence).

The chain employs TRBV30 and TRBJ1-4, with D maybe TRBD1 (6 bases). V was trimmed by 2 bases and J by 10 bases, leaving 11 bases between them. Germline CDR1 GTSNPN, CDR2 SVGIG (reference sequence). The CDR3 runs to 12 residues. The CDR3 nucleotides read TGTGCCTGGAGTACACAGGACAGAAAACTGTTTTTT. Its translation: CAWSTQDRKLFF.

This sequence joins TRBV7-9 and TRBJ2-5; 7 nucleotides match TRBD1. The CDR3 covers 16 residues. The V segment lost 5 bases and the J segment 1 base; nucleotides outside the gene matches: 10. Germline CDR1 and CDR2: SEHNR and FQNEAQ (reference sequence). CDR3 amino acids: CASSPRGQSLQETQYF. The CDR3 region has the DNA TGTGCCAGCAGCCCGAGGGGACAGAGCCTCCAAGAGACCCAGTACTTC. The variable domain in full, with the rest retrieved from reference TRBV7-9 and TRBJ2-5, is DTGVSQNPRHKITKRGQNVTFRCDPISEHNRLYWYRQTLGQGPEFLTYFQNEAQLEKSRLLSDRFSAERPKGSFSTLEIQRTEQGDSAMYLCASSPRGQSLQETQYFGPGTRLLVL.

This clone was seen more than once but under ten times. CDR3 DNA: TGTGCCATCAGTGAGTACGGGGGTTCGAACACTGAAGCTTTCTTT. Translation gives CAISEYGGSNTEAFF. The chain is built from TRBV10-3 and TRBJ1-1, with a tentative D call TRBD1 (5 bases). Germline lookup yields CDR1 ENHRY and CDR2 SYGVKD. V shed 1 base and J shed 1 base, with 10 bases lying between them. CDR3 length equals 15 residues.

The V gene is TRBV7-9, the J gene TRBJ2-1; D gene ambiguous. Germline V CDR1 and CDR2: SEHNR, FQNEAQ (reference sequence). The CDR3 is made up of 14 amino acids. V was clipped by 8 bases and J by 0 bases, with 11 bases between them. The CDR3 DNA reads TGTGCCAGCTCAACAGACGGCTCCTACAATGAGCAGTTCTTC. Protein: CASSTDGSYNEQFF.

The rearrangement joins TRBV21-1 to TRBJ2-3. TRBV21-1 is a pseudogene locus. The CDR3 runs 15 residues. This CDR3 reads CASSNRGASTDTQYF. CDR3 nucleotides: TGTGCCAGCAGCAACCGAGGGGCTAGCACAGATACGCAGTATTTT.

The J gene is TRBJ2-7, the V gene TRBV5-4; D perhaps matches TRBD1 (6 bases). Trimming left V 0 bases short and J 6 bases short, with 10 bases between. Germline V gene sequence: CDR1 SGHNT, CDR2 YYREEE (reference sequence). The CDR3 sequence is 13 residues long. The CDR3 DNA reads TGTGCCAGCAGCTTGGGGGACACGAGCGAGCAGTACTTC. Its translation is CASSLGDTSEQYF.

This chain connects TRBV30 to TRBJ1-2, with TRBD1 matching over 7 bases. Germline V gene data show CDR1 as GTSNPN and CDR2 as SVGIG (reference sequence). After removal of 3 bases from V and 1 base from J, the junction contained 5 bases not matched to a gene. The CDR3 is made up of 14 amino acids. DNA for the CDR3: TGTGCCTGGAGGGGGACAGCCCTTAACTATGGCTACACCTTC. Encoded protein: CAWRGTALNYGYTF. The full variable domain, its missing parts supplied by reference TRBV30 and TRBJ1-2, is SQTIHQWPATLVQPVGSPLSLECTVEGTSNPNLYWYRQAAGRGLQLLFYSVGIGQISSEVPQNLSASRPQDRQFILSSKKLLLSDSGFYLCAWRGTALNYGYTFGSGTRLTVV.

The CDR3 DNA sequence: TGTGCCAGCAGCTTTGATGTAAGCTCTGGAAACACCATATATTTT. Protein: CASSFDVSSGNTIYF. The rearrangement joins TRBV5-4 to TRBJ1-3; D not certain. The germline V and J ends were trimmed by 2 bases and 0 bases, with 9 bases remaining between them. This CDR3 contains 15 residues. The germline CDR1 and CDR2 sequences are SGHNT and YYREEE (reference sequence).

Comment on this clone: Other DNA sequences in the same sample also yield this CDR3. V usage is TRBV5-1 and J usage is TRBJ2-2; D unclear. CDR3 length: 15 residues. Trimming pared 0 bases from V and 0 bases from J, leaving 6 bases between. Germline CDR1 SGHRS, CDR2 YFSETQ. The CDR3 sequence: CASSLGLANTGELFF. The DNA of the CDR3 is TGCGCCAGCAGCTTGGGGCTAGCGAACACCGGGGAGCTGTTTTTT.

As regards this clone: This CDR3 is also generated by other DNA sequences in the sample. V and J are TRBV28 and TRBJ2-7; D is perhaps TRBD2 (5 bases). The CDR3 is made up of 12 amino acids. Trimming stripped 2 bases from V and 3 bases from J, with 5 bases between. Looked up from germline, CDR1 is MDHEN and CDR2 is SYDVKM. As DNA, the CDR3 is TGTGCCAGCAGTTTAGGAGGCTACGAGCAGTACTTC. It codes for CASSLGGYEQYF. The full variable domain, completed using reference TRBV28 and TRBJ2-7, is DVKVTQSSRYLVKRTGEKVFLECVQDMDHENMFWYRQDPGLGLRLIYFSYDVKMKEKGDIPEGYSVSREKKERFSLILESASTNQTSMYLCASSLGGYEQYFGPGTRLTVT.

This clone has a single count. The chain uses TRBV6-6 and TRBJ1-1; D call uncertain. The CDR3 totals 15 residues. The V end lost 6 bases, the J end lost 0 bases, and 14 bases lay between the germline ends. Germline V gene lookup returns CDR1 MNHNY and CDR2 SVGAGI (reference sequence). The CDR3 region has the DNA TGTGCCAGCAGGATTACCGGATTTATGAACACTGAAGCTTTCTTT. This sequence encodes CASRITGFMNTEAFF.

Concerning this clone itself: The same CDR3 is also encoded by other DNA sequences in this sample. The V call is TRBV19, the J call TRBJ2-2, with unresolved D. The CDR3 spans 13 residues. The germline V gene has CDR1 LNHDA and CDR2 SQIVND (reference sequence). Deletions cut 5 bases from V and 1 base from J, with 5 bases between. The CDR3 protein is CASSLQNTGELFF. The CDR3 nucleotides read TGTGCCAGTAGTCTTCAGAACACCGGGGAGCTGTTTTTT.

V gene TRBV30 combines with J gene TRBJ1-4; 7 nucleotides match TRBD1. CDR1 and CDR2 from the germline V gene are GTSNPN and SVGIG (reference sequence). The CDR3 extends over 15 amino acids. V lost 0 bases and J lost 8; bases outside the gene matches: 9. In nucleotides, the CDR3 is TGTGCCTGGAGTGTCCCGGGACAGAGATCCGAAAAACTGTTTTTT. It is translated as CAWSVPGQRSEKLFF.

CDR3 loop: CATKLAGGNEQYF. CDR3 DNA sequence: TGTGCCACAAAACTAGCGGGAGGGAACGAGCAGTACTTC. The chain combines TRBV11-2 with TRBJ2-7; 13 bases fit TRBD2. The CDR3 extends over 13 amino acids. Looked up from germline, CDR1 is SGHAT and CDR2 is FQNNGV. V was clipped by 10 bases and J by 5 bases; unmatched bases: 5.

V gene TRBV11-1 combines with J gene TRBJ2-2; no definite D call. This CDR3 has 13 residues. Trimming removed 1 base at V and 8 bases at J, with 8 bases between. Germline CDR1 reads SGHAT; CDR2 reads FQDESV (reference sequence). CDR3 region: CASSLDGRGELFF. As DNA, the CDR3 is TGTGCCAGCAGCTTAGACGGGCGGGGGGAGCTGTTTTTT.

This chain uses TRBV12-5 with TRBJ1-2, with D possibly matching TRBD1 (5 bases). The V end was cut by 4 bases, the J end by 5 bases, with 5 bases between. The CDR3 consists of 11 residues. CDR1 and CDR2 (germline): LGHNT, FRNRAP. The CDR3 region is CASGSGYGYTF. CDR3 bases: TGTGCTAGTGGTTCAGGGTATGGCTACACCTTC. The full variable domain, rest sourced from reference TRBV12-5 and TRBJ1-2, is DARVTQTPRHKVTEMGQEVTMRCQPILGHNTVFWYRQTMMQGLELLAYFRNRAPLDDSGMPKDRFSAEMPDATLATLKIQPSEPRDSAVYFCASGSGYGYTFGSGTRLTVV.